These T cell receptor beta chains were read from a single sample in a study of identical twins. MiXCR was run by TCRdb on the 5' RACE reads, yielding one entry per CDR3 protein. The table shows 250,000 to 350,000 distinct CDR3 sequences, with about 8.1% occurring only once. The sample was also reused in another study, on yellow fever vaccine responses in identical twins.

Sequencing was carried out using memory (CD45RO+) T cells sorted from blood. Receptors originate from a young woman in good health. CDR3s include the opening cysteine and the closing phenylalanine or tryptophan. A D gene is named only where the DNA matches it firmly.

d_gene: NA; v_gene: TRBV6-5; CDR3aa: CASSYSGILGENQPQHF
d_gene: NA; v_gene: TRBV7-9; CDR3aa: CASRTVVYGNTIYF
d_gene: NA; v_gene: TRBV10-3; CDR3aa: CAISDSRGTDTQYF
d_gene: NA; v_gene: TRBV2; CDR3aa: CASSVRQPRADTQYF
d_gene: NA; v_gene: TRBV2; CDR3aa: CASSPLLGISTDTQYF
d_gene: NA; v_gene: TRBV7-2; CDR3aa: CASSPRWGLNTEAFF
d_gene: TRBD2; v_gene: TRBV11-2; CDR3aa: CASSLRLGAVAGDTQYF
d_gene: NA; v_gene: TRBV4-2; CDR3aa: CASSQEPGPSIGNTIYF
d_gene: NA; v_gene: TRBV5-1; CDR3aa: CASSAPTSYEQYF
d_gene: NA; v_gene: TRBV24-1; CDR3aa: CATSDLWGNEQFF
d_gene: NA; v_gene: TRBV2; CDR3aa: CASSDEGGQFF
d_gene: NA; v_gene: TRBV10-3; CDR3aa: CAVSDSMFWAPGAKNIQYF
d_gene: TRBD2; v_gene: TRBV28; CDR3aa: CASSLFAPGGNEQFF
d_gene: NA; v_gene: TRBV7-2; CDR3aa: CASSPGFPSSYNEQFF
d_gene: NA; v_gene: TRBV14; CDR3aa: CASSQVPANYNSPLHF
d_gene: NA; v_gene: TRBV7-6; CDR3aa: CASSTTSGGEKLFF
d_gene: NA; v_gene: TRBV19; CDR3aa: CASSAGNSGANVLTF
d_gene: TRBD2; v_gene: TRBV4-1; CDR3aa: CASSQPRLRAGLAGGKTDTQYF
d_gene: NA; v_gene: TRBV28; CDR3aa: CATSRASNEKLFF
d_gene: TRBD1; v_gene: TRBV4-1; CDR3aa: CASSPLGDSIYNEQFF
d_gene: NA; v_gene: TRBV24-1; CDR3aa: CATSVLGNEQFF
d_gene: NA; v_gene: TRBV6-5; CDR3aa: CASSYGVAGEQYF
d_gene: TRBD2; v_gene: TRBV11-2; CDR3aa: CASSYPGASGGALGELFF
d_gene: TRBD1; v_gene: TRBV5-1; CDR3aa: CASSWHTGQGGRNEQFF
d_gene: TRBD1; v_gene: TRBV7-6; CDR3aa: CASSLIRGDMNTEAFF
d_gene: NA; v_gene: TRBV2; CDR3aa: CASSDGPLEAFF